The next 7 T cell receptor beta chains were all read from a single sample in a study of CD8 T cells in ankylosing spondylitis. Their recognized antigens are unknown. Findings of the study overall: A motif in TCR beta, a set of seven to nine highly homologous variants, appeared characteristic of ankylosing spondylitis blood.

TCRdb recomputed calls from the 5' RACE reads with MiXCR, one row per CDR3 protein. The sample records hundreds of thousands of distinct CDR3 sequences, roughly 26% being singletons. The sequenced sample was blood, either unsorted or a sorted T cell fraction (not recorded which). The receptors originated from a male donor with ankylosing spondylitis.

In this sample, this clonotype turned up a few times. The chain links TRBV20-1 to TRBJ2-1; D is ambiguous. CDR3 size: 12 residues. Looked up from germline, CDR1 is DFQATT and CDR2 is SNEGSKA (reference sequence). The V gene lost 7 bases and the J gene lost 11 bases, with 18 bases spanning the gap. The CDR3 sequence is CSVLLGNLKQFF. DNA of the CDR3: TGCAGTGTTCTTTTGGGGAACCTAAAGCAGTTCTTC.

This clonotype was seen a few times. This chain connects TRBV24-1 to TRBJ2-7; D is possibly TRBD1 (7 bases). V was cut by 7 bases and J by 6 bases, with 30 bases left in between. CDR1 is KGHDR, CDR2 SFDVKD, per germline. The CDR3 has 18 amino acids. The CDR3 DNA sequence: TGTGCCACCAGCACCCGACAGGGTTCGGTCGGGAGCCTCTCCGAGCAGTACTTC. Translating gives CATSTRQGSVGSLSEQYF.

This rearrangement joins TRBV4-2 to TRBJ1-5; D possibly corresponds to TRBD1 (5 bases). The CDR3 has 15 amino acids. The V gene lost 2 bases and the J gene lost 2 bases, with 10 bases spanning the gap. Germline V CDR1 and CDR2: LGHNA, YNFKEQ. The CDR3 sequence: CASSQRGMGNQPQHF. The CDR3 DNA follows: TGTGCCAGCAGCCAACGGGGGATGGGCAATCAGCCCCAGCATTTT.

The rearrangement uses TRBV7-8 and TRBJ2-7; D unresolved. CDR1 is SGHVS and CDR2 is FQNEAQ in the germline V gene. The CDR3 spans 13 residues. V lost 5 bases to trimming and J lost 3 bases, with 11 bases between them. CDR3 region: CASSRKTHYEQYF. Here the CDR3 DNA reads TGTGCCAGCAGCCGTAAGACTCACTACGAGCAGTACTTC. The entire variable domain, with the rest obtained from reference TRBV7-8 and TRBJ2-7, is as follows: GAGVSQSPRYKVAKRGQDVALRCDPISGHVSLFWYQQALGQGPEFLTYFQNEAQLDKSGLPSDRFFAERPEGSVSTLKIQRTQQEDSAVYLCASSRKTHYEQYFGPGTRLTVT.

This chain joins TRBV11-3 and TRBJ2-5, with TRBD2 as a possible D gene (5 bases). Germline CDR1 and CDR2: SGHNT and YENEEA. CDR3 length equals 16 residues. With 0 bases removed from V and 0 bases from J, the gap between germline ends came to 11 bases. CDR3: CASSLDEGAYQETQYF. The CDR3 nucleotides read TGTGCCAGCAGCTTAGACGAGGGAGCCTACCAAGAGACCCAGTACTTC.

The chain has TRBV28 and TRBJ2-1; the match to TRBD2 covers 12 bases. The V gene end was trimmed by 1 base and the J gene end by 12 bases; junction bases not matched to a gene: 10. Germline CDR1 is MDHEN and CDR2 is SYDVKM. The CDR3 has 16 amino acids. CDR3 region: CASSLSGLAGPGGQFF. In DNA, the CDR3 is TGTGCCAGCAGTTTATCCGGACTAGCGGGGCCCGGGGGGCAGTTCTTC.

The rearrangement links TRBV20-1 to TRBJ2-1, with 8 bases fitting TRBD1. This CDR3 is 14 amino acids long. Losses at the gene ends were 6 bases for V and 7 bases for J; bases not matched to a gene: 11. The germline CDR1 and CDR2 sequences are DFQATT and SNEGSKA (reference sequence). This CDR3 is CSARGQELWNEQFF. The CDR3 DNA reads TGCAGTGCCCGGGGACAGGAGCTTTGGAATGAGCAGTTCTTC.